This TCR beta chain was retrieved from a study of cytomegalovirus exposure and HLA in healthy donors. 60 Vbeta and 13 Jbeta primers were used in PCR. Repertoires were generated with immunoSEQ multiplex PCR, while TCRdb's copy carries only in-frame clones and drops some. The table has some 150,000 clones, around 76% seen once. The germline V gene has CDR1 SEHNR and CDR2 FQNEAQ (reference sequence). The CDR3 covers 15 residues. This clone was seen a single time. A junction end diverges from the germline sequence, so it may reflect a read error. The receptor's source is a man aged 60 to 75 in good health and CMV-seronegative. Material for sequencing was PBMCs. The V call is TRBV7-9, the J call TRBJ1-4; 9 nucleotides line up with TRBD1. CDR3 sequence reads: CSSSSTGTGNEKLFF. Here the CDR3 DNA reads TGTTCCAGCAGCTCGACCGGGACAGGGAATGAAAAACTGTTTTTT.